These 12 T cell receptor beta chains were sequenced from one sample in a study of blood T cell repertoires in COVID-19. Generated by immunoSEQ multiplex PCR, the TCRdb table keeps only in-frame clones and is missing some. The table lists over 300,000 clones, around nine tenths of them singletons. The sample consisted of PBMCs or T cells enriched from blood (not recorded which). The receptors were sampled from a woman aged 40 to 49 who had recovered from COVID-19.

V is TRBV29-1 and J is TRBJ2-7; TRBD1 agrees at 10 bases. The ends lost 3 bases at V and 4 bases at J; junction bases unmatched: 9. Germline V gives CDR1 SQVTM, CDR2 ANQGSEA. The CDR3 loop spans 15 amino acids. The CDR3 DNA is TGCAGCGTTGAGGGGGACAGGGGAGCCTCTTACGAGCAGTACTTC. Translated: CSVEGDRGASYEQYF.

With regard to this clone: This CDR3 is also generated by other DNA sequences in the sample. This chain links TRBV4-2 with TRBJ1-3; perhaps TRBD1 as D (6 bases). CDR1 and CDR2 from the germline V gene are LGHNA and YNFKEQ. The CDR3 consists of 15 residues. V shed 4 bases and J shed 3 bases, with 13 bases lying between them. CDR3 region: CASSLDRTDGNTIYF. CDR3 sequence (DNA): TGTGCCAGCAGCCTGGATCGGACAGATGGAAACACCATATATTTT.

This chain uses TRBV7-2 with TRBJ2-2; no reliable D call. The CDR3 extends over 15 amino acids. Germline V gene lookup returns CDR1 SGHTA and CDR2 FQGNSA. The ends were cut back, 4 bases at V and 2 bases at J, with 11 bases in the middle. The CDR3 nucleotides read TGTGCCAGCAGCTCCCTACTGGTTAACACCGGGGAGCTGTTTTTT. As protein: CASSSLLVNTGELFF.

V usage is TRBV28 and J usage is TRBJ2-1, with 9 bases that match TRBD2. CDR1 is MDHEN and CDR2 is SYDVKM in the germline V gene. J was trimmed by 6 bases and V by 7 bases; bases with no gene match: 10. The CDR3 consists of 15 residues. CDR3 amino acids: CASTEGLAGINEQFF. The CDR3 region has the DNA TGTGCCAGCACCGAGGGACTAGCAGGGATCAATGAGCAGTTCTTC.

This chain uses TRBV24-1 with TRBJ1-5; D unresolved. The CDR3 sequence is 15 residues long. Germline CDR1 is KGHDR and CDR2 is SFDVKD. With 4 bases removed from V and 2 bases from J, the gap between germline ends came to 11 bases. The CDR3 loop is CATSEAGLGNQPQHF. The DNA for the CDR3 is TGTGCCACCAGTGAAGCGGGTCTGGGCAATCAGCCCCAGCATTTT.

This rearrangement joins TRBV5-1 to TRBJ1-2; TRBD1 aligns across 9 bases. CDR3 length: 14 amino acids. J lost 5 bases, V lost 2 bases, and 4 bases had no gene match. The germline CDR1 and CDR2 sequences are SGHRS and YFSETQ. CDR3 DNA sequence: TGCGCCAGCAGCTTAGGGACAGGGATATATGGCTACACCTTC. Translating gives CASSLGTGIYGYTF. Together with reference TRBV5-1 and TRBJ1-2, the CDR3 gives the full variable domain: KAGVTQTPRYLIKTRGQQVTLSCSPISGHRSVSWYQQTPGQGLQFLFEYFSETQRNKGNFPGRFSGRQFSNSRSEMNVSTLELGDSALYLCASSLGTGIYGYTFGSGTRLTVV.

V is TRBV7-9 and J is TRBJ2-3; 8 bases fit TRBD1. This CDR3 is 17 amino acids long. Germline V gene sequence: CDR1 SEHNR, CDR2 FQNEAQ (reference sequence). The V gene end was trimmed by 4 bases and the J gene end by 1 base; junction bases not matched to a gene: 10. As DNA, the CDR3 is TGTGCCAGCAGCTCCCTTCGACGACAGGGGCGCACAGATACGCAGTATTTT. Residues: CASSSLRRQGRTDTQYF.

The chain has TRBV20-1 and TRBJ2-3, with D perhaps TRBD2 (6 bases). Trimming left V 3 bases short and J 4 bases short, with 32 bases between. Germline CDR1 DFQATT, CDR2 SNEGSKA (reference sequence). CDR3 length equals 20 residues. The CDR3 sequence is CSASPQIGQRTTRRADTQYF. The CDR3 DNA reads TGCAGTGCTAGTCCCCAGATCGGACAACGGACTACCCGGCGAGCAGATACGCAGTATTTT.

The V and J genes are TRBV28 and TRBJ1-1; the D is unclear. V was trimmed by 5 bases and J by 5 bases, leaving 18 bases between them. Germline loops: CDR1 MDHEN, CDR2 SYDVKM. The CDR3 runs 15 residues. Here the CDR3 reads CASSAWTPDGTEAFF. The CDR3, as DNA: TGTGCCAGCAGTGCGTGGACTCCTGATGGAACTGAAGCTTTCTTT. Full variable domain (missing parts from reference TRBV28 and TRBJ1-1): DVKVTQSSRYLVKRTGEKVFLECVQDMDHENMFWYRQDPGLGLRLIYFSYDVKMKEKGDIPEGYSVSREKKERFSLILESASTNQTSMYLCASSAWTPDGTEAFFGQGTRLTVV.

The chain joins TRBV11-2 to TRBJ1-5; 12 bases are shared with TRBD1. This CDR3 spans 17 amino acids. The ends lost 4 bases at V and 0 bases at J; junction bases unmatched: 4. Per the germline V gene, CDR1 is SGHAT and CDR2 is FQNNGV. The CDR3 sequence is CASSSGQGAYSNQPQHF. The CDR3 nucleotides read TGTGCCAGCAGCTCGGGACAGGGGGCTTATAGCAATCAGCCCCAGCATTTT.

V and J are TRBV19 and TRBJ2-2; D might be TRBD1 (5 bases). Trimming removed 7 bases at V and 3 bases at J, with 12 bases between. CDR3 length: 14 residues. In germline, CDR1 is LNHDA, CDR2 SQIVND (reference sequence). CDR3 bases: TGTGCCAGTAACGAACAGGCGGACACCGGGGAGCTGTTTTTT. Its protein product is CASNEQADTGELFF. The full variable domain, with the rest looked up from reference TRBV19 and TRBJ2-2, is DGGITQSPKYLFRKEGQNVTLSCEQNLNHDAMYWYRQDPGQGLRLIYYSQIVNDFQKGDIAEGYSVSREKKESFPLTVTSAQKNPTAFYLCASNEQADTGELFFGEGSRLTVL.

The DNA of the CDR3 is TGTGCCAGCAGCCCCTTGCGGGGGGGCCCCGTTGAGCAGTTCTTC. Protein product: CASSPLRGGPVEQFF. V and J are TRBV7-9 and TRBJ2-1, with 9 bases fitting TRBD2. V trimming: 5 bases; J trimming: 9 bases; junction bases outside the gene matches: 11. The germline V gene has CDR1 SEHNR and CDR2 FQNEAQ (reference sequence). This CDR3 contains 15 residues. Full variable domain (remainder filled in from reference TRBV7-9 and TRBJ2-1): DTGVSQNPRHKITKRGQNVTFRCDPISEHNRLYWYRQTLGQGPEFLTYFQNEAQLEKSRLLSDRFSAERPKGSFSTLEIQRTEQGDSAMYLCASSPLRGGPVEQFFGPGTRLTVL.